The 14 T cell receptor beta chains presented below share a single source sample, sequenced in a study of shared clonotypes between healthy human individuals. Repertoires were generated with immunoSEQ multiplex PCR, while TCRdb's copy carries only in-frame clones and drops some. The sample gives some 2,000,000 clones, approximately 94% of which show up once; approximately 0.13% is in the top ten. Sequencing was carried out using naive CD4+ T cells sorted from blood. Subset reported: CD45RA+ positively selected. These receptors were obtained from a man aged 18 to 35 in good health.

This clone came up a few times. As DNA, the CDR3 is TGTGCCAGCAGGGCACCAGGGGGCGATCGAGCTTTCTTT. Protein sequence: CASRAPGGDRAFF. V and J are TRBV6-1 and TRBJ1-1, with 8 bases identical to TRBD1. This CDR3 has 13 residues. Germline V lookup: CDR1 MNHNS, CDR2 SASEGT. Trimming cost V 6 bases and J 10 bases; bases outside gene matches: 10.

CDR3: CASSPPTRGGYTF. The CDR3 DNA sequence: TGTGCCAGCTCACCACCTACACGTGGCGGCTACACCTTC. The chain joins TRBV18 to TRBJ1-2, with no clear D. The CDR3 contains 13 residues. V lost 0 bases and J 8 bases, leaving 10 bases between the germline ends. Germline CDR1 KGHSH, CDR2 LQKENI. The full variable domain, completed using reference TRBV18 and TRBJ1-2, is NAGVMQNPRHLVRRRGQEARLRCSPMKGHSHVYWYRQLPEEGLKFMVYLQKENIIDESGMPKERFSAEFPKEGPSILRIQQVVRGDSAAYFCASSPPTRGGYTFGSGTRLTVV.

The chain carries TRBV2 and TRBJ2-5, with 7 bases lining up with TRBD2. This CDR3 has 14 amino acids. Germline V lookup: CDR1 SNHLY, CDR2 FYNNEI. After removal of 7 bases from V and 0 bases from J, the junction contained 5 bases not matched to a gene. The CDR3 protein is CASMWGTNQETQYF. The CDR3 DNA sequence: TGTGCCAGCATGTGGGGGACTAACCAAGAGACCCAGTACTTC.

The V call is TRBV12-5, the J call TRBJ1-1, with D hard to call. The germline V gene has CDR1 LGHNT and CDR2 FRNRAP. The CDR3 is 15 amino acids. Trimming removed 0 bases from V and 0 bases from J, with 8 bases in between. CDR3 amino acids: CASGLVGSMNTEAFF. CDR3 DNA: TGTGCTAGTGGTTTGGTGGGGAGCATGAACACTGAAGCTTTCTTT.

V gene TRBV9 combines with J gene TRBJ2-3; D possibly corresponds to TRBD2 (5 bases). The CDR3 covers 17 residues. V was trimmed by 2 bases and J by 0 bases, leaving 16 bases between them. Per the germline V gene, CDR1 is SGDLS and CDR2 is YYNGEE. DNA for the CDR3: TGTGCCAGCAGCGTCCGATCGACTATAACAAGCACAGATACGCAGTATTTT. Its translation is CASSVRSTITSTDTQYF.

J is TRBJ1-2 and V is TRBV5-1; 8 positions match TRBD1. CDR1 SGHRS and CDR2 YFSETQ come from the germline V gene. CDR3 length: 15 amino acids. V was clipped by 4 bases and J by 6 bases; unmatched bases: 11. The CDR3 coding sequence is TGCGCCAGCAGCATCCGGACAGGGCCTCGGAATGGCTACACCTTC. This codes for CASSIRTGPRNGYTF. Together with reference TRBV5-1 and TRBJ1-2, the CDR3 gives the full variable domain: KAGVTQTPRYLIKTRGQQVTLSCSPISGHRSVSWYQQTPGQGLQFLFEYFSETQRNKGNFPGRFSGRQFSNSRSEMNVSTLELGDSALYLCASSIRTGPRNGYTFGSGTRLTVV.

The V gene is TRBV30, the J gene TRBJ1-1; D uncertain. CDR3 size: 13 residues. Per the germline V gene, CDR1 is GTSNPN and CDR2 is SVGIG (reference sequence). Deletions cut 2 bases from V and 2 bases from J, with 9 bases between. CDR3: CAWSNPDNTEAFF. The CDR3 nucleotides read TGTGCCTGGAGTAACCCAGATAACACTGAAGCTTTCTTT.

This rearrangement joins TRBV30 to TRBJ1-1; D is unresolved. CDR1 is GTSNPN and CDR2 is SVGIG in the germline V gene (reference sequence). This CDR3 region has 13 residues. V was trimmed by 8 bases and J by 10 bases, leaving 23 bases between them. The CDR3 DNA reads TGTGCCGCACGGCGTTCCAGGTCGGATGGAGCTTTCTTT. Protein: CAARRSRSDGAFF.

The chain is built from TRBV7-2 and TRBJ2-7, with 7 positions matching TRBD2. The CDR3 is 15 residues long. J gave up 5 bases and V 5 bases, and 12 bases lay outside the gene matches. CDR1 is SGHTA and CDR2 is FQGNSA in the germline V gene. This CDR3 is CASSHIRLAVDEQYF. CDR3 nucleotides: TGTGCCAGCAGCCATATCCGGCTAGCGGTCGACGAGCAGTACTTC.

The genes are TRBV4-1 and TRBJ1-2, with D hard to call. CDR3 length equals 15 residues. With 1 base removed from V and 4 bases from J, the gap between germline ends came to 13 bases. The germline V gene has CDR1 MGHRA and CDR2 YSYEKL. DNA for the CDR3: TGCGCCAGCAGCCAAGGGGGAGGATCCCGCTATGGCTACACCTTC. Encoded protein: CASSQGGGSRYGYTF.

Note on this clone: Distinct nucleotide sequences in the sample also encode this CDR3. This CDR3 is CAWSAGGSQPQHF. CDR3 nucleotide sequence: TGTGCCTGGAGTGCTGGGGGGAGTCAGCCCCAGCATTTT. This sequence joins TRBV30 and TRBJ1-5; D is perhaps TRBD1 (5 bases). The CDR3 contains 13 residues. With 1 base removed from V and 6 bases from J, the gap between germline ends came to 10 bases. Germline loops: CDR1 GTSNPN, CDR2 SVGIG (reference sequence).

For this clone: This same CDR3 is encoded by further DNA sequences in the sample. This CDR3 reads CASSPTTANYGYTF. CDR3 sequence (DNA): TGTGCCAGCTCACCGACTACTGCTAACTATGGCTACACCTTC. J is TRBJ1-2 and V is TRBV18, with D uncertain. CDR3 length: 14 amino acids. Between the trimmed V and J ends, which lost 3 bases and 0 bases, there was a span of 8 bases. Germline V gene sequence: CDR1 KGHSH, CDR2 LQKENI.

CDR3 nucleotide sequence: TGCGCCAGCAGTCGGGGGGGTGGCTACACCTTC. The encoded protein is CASSRGGGYTF. The J gene is TRBJ1-2, the V gene TRBV23-1; maybe TRBD1 (5 bases). TRBV23-1 is known as an ORF, though its function is uncertain. This CDR3 contains 11 residues. Deletions cut 4 bases from V and 7 bases from J, with 7 bases between.

The chain is built from TRBV11-2 and TRBJ1-4; maybe TRBD1 (6 bases). V was trimmed by 7 bases and J by 6 bases, leaving 12 bases between them. This CDR3 spans 13 amino acids. CDR1 and CDR2 from the germline V gene are SGHAT and FQNNGV. DNA of the CDR3: TGTGCCAGCACCCTCCAGGGGTATGAAAAACTGTTTTTT. This sequence encodes CASTLQGYEKLFF.